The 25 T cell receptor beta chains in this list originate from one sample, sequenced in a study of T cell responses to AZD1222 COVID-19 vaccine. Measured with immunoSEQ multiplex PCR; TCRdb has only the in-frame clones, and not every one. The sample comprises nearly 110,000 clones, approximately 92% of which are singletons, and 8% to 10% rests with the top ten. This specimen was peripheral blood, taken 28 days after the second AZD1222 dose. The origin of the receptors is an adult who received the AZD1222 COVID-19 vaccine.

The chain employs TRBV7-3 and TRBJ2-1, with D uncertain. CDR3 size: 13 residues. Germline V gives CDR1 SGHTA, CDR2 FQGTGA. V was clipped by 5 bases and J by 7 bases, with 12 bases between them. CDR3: CASSPTPGNEQFF. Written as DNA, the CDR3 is TGTGCCAGCAGCCCGACACCCGGGAATGAGCAGTTCTTC.

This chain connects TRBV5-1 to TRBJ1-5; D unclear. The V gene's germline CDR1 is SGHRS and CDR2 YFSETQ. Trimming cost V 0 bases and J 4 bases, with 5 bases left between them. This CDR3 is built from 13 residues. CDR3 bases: TGCGCCAGCAGCTTGGGGTTGAATCAGCCCCAGCATTTT. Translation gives CASSLGLNQPQHF.

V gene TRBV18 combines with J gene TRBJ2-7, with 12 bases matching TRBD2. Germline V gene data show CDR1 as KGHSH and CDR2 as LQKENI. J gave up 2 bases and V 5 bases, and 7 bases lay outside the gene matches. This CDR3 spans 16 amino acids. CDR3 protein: CASSETSGGQTYEQYF. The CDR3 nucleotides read TGTGCCAGCTCAGAGACTAGCGGGGGACAGACCTACGAGCAGTACTTC.

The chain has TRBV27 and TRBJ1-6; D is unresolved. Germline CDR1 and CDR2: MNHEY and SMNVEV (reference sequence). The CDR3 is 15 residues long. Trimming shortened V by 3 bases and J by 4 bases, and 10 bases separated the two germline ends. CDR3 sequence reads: CASSLTAGYNSPLHF. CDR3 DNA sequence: TGTGCCAGCAGTTTGACCGCTGGATATAATTCACCCCTCCACTTT.

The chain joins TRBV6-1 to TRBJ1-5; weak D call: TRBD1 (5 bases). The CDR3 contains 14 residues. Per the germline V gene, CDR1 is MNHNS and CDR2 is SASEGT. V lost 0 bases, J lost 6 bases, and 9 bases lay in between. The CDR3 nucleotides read TGTGCCAGCAGTGAAGCGCGGGGACGTCAGCCCCAGCATTTT. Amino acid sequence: CASSEARGRQPQHF.

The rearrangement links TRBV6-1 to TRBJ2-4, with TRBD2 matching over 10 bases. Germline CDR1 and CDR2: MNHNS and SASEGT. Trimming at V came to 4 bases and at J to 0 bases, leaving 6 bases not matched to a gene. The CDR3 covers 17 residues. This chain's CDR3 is CASSATLAGLAKNIQYF. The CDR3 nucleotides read TGTGCCAGCAGTGCCACACTAGCGGGACTAGCCAAAAACATTCAGTACTTC.

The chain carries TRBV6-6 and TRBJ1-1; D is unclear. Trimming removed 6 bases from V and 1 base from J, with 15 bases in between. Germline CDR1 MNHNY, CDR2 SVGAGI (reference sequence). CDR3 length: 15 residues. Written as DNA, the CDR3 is TGTGCCAGCAGGGGGTTGAGTGGACCGAACACTGAAGCTTTCTTT. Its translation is CASRGLSGPNTEAFF.

CDR3 coding DNA: TGTGCCACCAGTGACGCCCCCAACCCCCAGATCTACGAGCAGTACTTC. Protein product: CATSDAPNPQIYEQYF. The chain joins TRBV24-1 to TRBJ2-7, with D uncertain. The CDR3 loop spans 16 amino acids. The V end was cut by 4 bases, the J end by 3 bases, with 18 bases between. The germline V gene encodes CDR1 KGHDR and CDR2 SFDVKD.

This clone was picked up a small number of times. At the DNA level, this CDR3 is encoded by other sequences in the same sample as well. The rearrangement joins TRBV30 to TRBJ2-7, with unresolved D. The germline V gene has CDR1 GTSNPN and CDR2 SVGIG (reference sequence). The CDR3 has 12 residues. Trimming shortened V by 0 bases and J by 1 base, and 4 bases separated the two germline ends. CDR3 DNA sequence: TGTGCCTGGAGTGTATCGTCCTACGAGCAGTACTTC. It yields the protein CAWSVSSYEQYF.

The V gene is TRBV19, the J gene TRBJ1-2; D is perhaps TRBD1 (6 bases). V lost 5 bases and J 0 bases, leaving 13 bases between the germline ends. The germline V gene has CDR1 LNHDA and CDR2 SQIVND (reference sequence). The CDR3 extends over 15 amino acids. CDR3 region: CASSAGQTPNYGYTF. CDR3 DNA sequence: TGTGCCAGTAGTGCCGGACAGACCCCTAACTATGGCTACACCTTC. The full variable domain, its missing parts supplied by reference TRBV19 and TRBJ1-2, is DGGITQSPKYLFRKEGQNVTLSCEQNLNHDAMYWYRQDPGQGLRLIYYSQIVNDFQKGDIAEGYSVSREKKESFPLTVTSAQKNPTAFYLCASSAGQTPNYGYTFGSGTRLTVV.

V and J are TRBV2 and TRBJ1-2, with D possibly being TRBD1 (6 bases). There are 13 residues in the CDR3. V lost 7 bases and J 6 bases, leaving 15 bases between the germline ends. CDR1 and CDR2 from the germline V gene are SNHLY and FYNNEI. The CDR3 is CASTRQVQNGYTF. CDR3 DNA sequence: TGTGCCAGCACGAGACAGGTTCAAAATGGCTACACCTTC.

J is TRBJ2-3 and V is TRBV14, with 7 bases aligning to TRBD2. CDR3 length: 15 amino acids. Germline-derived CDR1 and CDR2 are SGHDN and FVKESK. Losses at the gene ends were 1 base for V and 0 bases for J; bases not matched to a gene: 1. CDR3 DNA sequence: TGTGCCAGCAGCCAAGGGGACTATAGCACAGATACGCAGTATTTT. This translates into CASSQGDYSTDTQYF.

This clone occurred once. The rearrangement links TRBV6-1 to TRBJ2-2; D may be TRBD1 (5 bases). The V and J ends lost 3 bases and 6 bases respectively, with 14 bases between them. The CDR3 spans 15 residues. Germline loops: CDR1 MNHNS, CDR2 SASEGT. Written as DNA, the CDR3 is TGTGCCAGCAGTGAGGCGGTCAGGGCGTCCGGGGAGCTGTTTTTT. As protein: CASSEAVRASGELFF.

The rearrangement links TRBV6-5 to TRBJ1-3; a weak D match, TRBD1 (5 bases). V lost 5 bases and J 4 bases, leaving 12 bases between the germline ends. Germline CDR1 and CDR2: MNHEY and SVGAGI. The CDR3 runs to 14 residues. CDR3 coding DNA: TGTGCCAGCAGTACCCGGGGCAGGGGAAACACCATATATTTT. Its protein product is CASSTRGRGNTIYF.

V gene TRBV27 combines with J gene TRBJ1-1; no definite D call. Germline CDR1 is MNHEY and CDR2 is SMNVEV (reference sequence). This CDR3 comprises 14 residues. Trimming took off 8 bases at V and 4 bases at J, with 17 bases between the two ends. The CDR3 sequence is CASAPNGLGTEAFF. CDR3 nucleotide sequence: TGTGCCAGCGCCCCGAACGGGTTGGGCACTGAAGCTTTCTTT.

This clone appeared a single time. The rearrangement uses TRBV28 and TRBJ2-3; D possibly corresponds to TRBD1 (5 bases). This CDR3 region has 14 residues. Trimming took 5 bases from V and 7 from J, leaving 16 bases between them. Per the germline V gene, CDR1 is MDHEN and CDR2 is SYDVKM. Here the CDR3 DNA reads TGTGCCAGCAGTACTACAGGTCCCGGGTATACGCAGTATTTT. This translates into CASSTTGPGYTQYF.

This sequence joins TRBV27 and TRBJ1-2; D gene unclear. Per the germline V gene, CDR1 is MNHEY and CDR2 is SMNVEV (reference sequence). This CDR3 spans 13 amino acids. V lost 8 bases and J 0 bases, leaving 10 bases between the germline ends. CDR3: CASSPRANYGYTF. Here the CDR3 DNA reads TGTGCCAGCTCCCCCCGGGCTAACTATGGCTACACCTTC.

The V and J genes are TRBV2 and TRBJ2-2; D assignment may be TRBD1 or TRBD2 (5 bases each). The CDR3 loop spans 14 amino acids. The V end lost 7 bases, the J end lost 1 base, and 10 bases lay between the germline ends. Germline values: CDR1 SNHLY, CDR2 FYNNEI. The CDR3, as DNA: TGTGCCAGCATGAGGGGAGAGAACACCGGGGAGCTGTTTTTT. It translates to CASMRGENTGELFF.

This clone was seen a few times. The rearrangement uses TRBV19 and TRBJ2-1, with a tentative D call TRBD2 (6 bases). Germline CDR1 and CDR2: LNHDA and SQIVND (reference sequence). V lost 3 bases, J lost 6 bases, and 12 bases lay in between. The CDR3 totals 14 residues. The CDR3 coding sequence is TGTGCCAGTAGTATGGCGGGGACTGCCAATGAGCAGTTCTTC. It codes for CASSMAGTANEQFF.

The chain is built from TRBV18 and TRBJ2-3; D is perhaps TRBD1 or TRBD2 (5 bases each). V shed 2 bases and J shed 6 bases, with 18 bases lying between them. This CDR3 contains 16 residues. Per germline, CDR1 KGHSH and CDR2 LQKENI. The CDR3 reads CASSPRGTPGSDTQYF. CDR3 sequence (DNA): TGTGCCAGCTCACCAAGAGGGACCCCAGGGTCGGATACGCAGTATTTT.

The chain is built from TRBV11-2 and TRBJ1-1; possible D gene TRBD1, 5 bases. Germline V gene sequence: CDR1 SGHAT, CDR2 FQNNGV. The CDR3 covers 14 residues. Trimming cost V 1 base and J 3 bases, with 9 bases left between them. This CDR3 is CASSLGGADTEAFF. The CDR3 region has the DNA TGTGCCAGCAGCTTAGGGGGCGCGGACACTGAAGCTTTCTTT.

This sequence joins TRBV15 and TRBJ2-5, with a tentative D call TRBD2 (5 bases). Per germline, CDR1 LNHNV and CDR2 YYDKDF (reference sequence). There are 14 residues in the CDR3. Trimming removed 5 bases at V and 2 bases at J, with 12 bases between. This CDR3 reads CATSLRGSQETQYF. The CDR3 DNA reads TGTGCCACCAGCCTTCGGGGTTCTCAAGAGACCCAGTACTTC.

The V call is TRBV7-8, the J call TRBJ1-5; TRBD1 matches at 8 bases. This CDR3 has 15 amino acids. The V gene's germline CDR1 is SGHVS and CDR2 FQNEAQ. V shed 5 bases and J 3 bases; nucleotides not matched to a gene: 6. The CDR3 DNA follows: TGTGCCAGCAGCCGGGACAGGAGACCCAATCAGCCCCAGCATTTT. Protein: CASSRDRRPNQPQHF.

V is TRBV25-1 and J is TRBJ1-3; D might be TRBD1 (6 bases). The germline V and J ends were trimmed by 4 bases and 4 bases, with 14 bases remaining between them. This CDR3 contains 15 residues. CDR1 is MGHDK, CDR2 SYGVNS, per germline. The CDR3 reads CASSAQGMLGNTIYF. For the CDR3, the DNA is TGTGCCAGCAGTGCTCAGGGGATGTTGGGAAACACCATATATTTT.

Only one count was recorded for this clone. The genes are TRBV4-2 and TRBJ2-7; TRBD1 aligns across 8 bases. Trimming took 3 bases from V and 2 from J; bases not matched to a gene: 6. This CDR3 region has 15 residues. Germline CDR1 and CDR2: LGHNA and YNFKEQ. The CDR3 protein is CASSQGQEPTYEQYF. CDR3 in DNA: TGTGCCAGCAGCCAGGGACAGGAGCCGACCTACGAGCAGTACTTC.